The 4 T cell receptor beta chains below come from one sample, sequenced in a study of shared clonotypes between healthy human individuals. Repertoires were generated with immunoSEQ multiplex PCR, while TCRdb's copy carries only in-frame clones and drops some. The top ten hold 0.1% to 0.15% of the sample, which has a few million clones, around 95% seen once. The sequencing input was naive CD4+ T cells sorted from blood. Subset reported: CD45RA+ positively selected. The receptors derive from a man aged 18 to 30 in good health.

This clone was recorded only once. V is TRBV18 and J is TRBJ1-1; D perhaps matches TRBD1 (5 bases). The ends were cut back, 4 bases at V and 1 base at J, with 13 bases in the middle. Germline-derived CDR1 and CDR2 are KGHSH and LQKENI. CDR3 length equals 15 residues. CDR3 protein: CASSQTRDGNTEAFF. CDR3 DNA: TGTGCCAGCTCACAAACCCGGGACGGGAACACTGAAGCTTTCTTT.

The V and J genes are TRBV19 and TRBJ2-3; D not resolved. The germline V gene encodes CDR1 LNHDA and CDR2 SQIVND (reference sequence). The germline V and J ends were trimmed by 6 bases and 6 bases, with 7 bases remaining between them. The CDR3 spans 11 residues. CDR3 coding DNA: TGTGCCAGTAGGTTCCGGGATACGCAGTATTTT. Translating gives CASRFRDTQYF.

This chain uses TRBV5-6 with TRBJ2-7; 11 bases are a match to TRBD1. V lost 2 bases and J lost 7; bases outside the gene matches: 5. The germline gives CDR1 SGHDT, CDR2 YYEEEE. The CDR3 consists of 14 residues. DNA of the CDR3: TGTGCCAGCAGCTTATGGGACAGGGGGAGTGAGCAGTACTTC. It is translated as CASSLWDRGSEQYF.

The J gene is TRBJ2-5, the V gene TRBV15; 9 bases align to TRBD1. Germline loops: CDR1 LNHNV, CDR2 YYDKDF (reference sequence). This CDR3 has 16 amino acids. V trimming: 0 bases; J trimming: 2 bases; junction bases outside the gene matches: 4. CDR3 amino acids: CATSRDGTGKQETQYF. DNA of the CDR3: TGTGCCACCAGCAGAGATGGGACAGGGAAACAAGAGACCCAGTACTTC.